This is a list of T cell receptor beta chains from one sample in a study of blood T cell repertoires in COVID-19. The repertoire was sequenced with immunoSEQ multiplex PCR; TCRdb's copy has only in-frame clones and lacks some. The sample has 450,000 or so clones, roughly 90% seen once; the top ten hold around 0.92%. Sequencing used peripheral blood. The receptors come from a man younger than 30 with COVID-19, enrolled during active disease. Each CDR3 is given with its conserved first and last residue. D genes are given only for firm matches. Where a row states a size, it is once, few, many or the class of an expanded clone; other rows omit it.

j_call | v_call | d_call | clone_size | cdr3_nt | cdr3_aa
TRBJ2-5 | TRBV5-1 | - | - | TGCGCCAGCAGCAGCGGAGCCGTACAAGAGACCCAGTACTTC | CASSSGAVQETQYF
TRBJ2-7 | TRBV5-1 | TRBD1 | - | TGCGCCAGCAGCTTGGTGGGACAGGGGGAAGGTGAGCAGTACTTC | CASSLVGQGEGEQYF
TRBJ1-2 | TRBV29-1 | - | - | TGCAGCGTTCCGACACGGTATGGCTACACCTTC | CSVPTRYGYTF
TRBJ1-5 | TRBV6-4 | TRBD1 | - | TGTGCCAGCAGTTCGTGGGACAGGTACCTTCAGCCCCAGCATTTT | CASSSWDRYLQPQHF
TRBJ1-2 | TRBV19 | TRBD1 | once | TGTGCCAGTAGTCAGGACAGGGACTATGGCTACACCTTC | CASSQDRDYGYTF
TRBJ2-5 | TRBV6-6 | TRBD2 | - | TGTGCCAGCAGTTTAGGGACTAGCGGGTTTCAAGAGACCCAGTACTTC | CASSLGTSGFQETQYF
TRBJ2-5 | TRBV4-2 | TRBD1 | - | TGTGCCAGCAGCCCCACCCGGACAGGGGGAGGCCAGACCCAGTACTTC | CASSPTRTGGGQTQYF
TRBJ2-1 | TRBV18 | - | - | TGTGCCAGCTCACCGAAGAGGAAGTACAATGAGCAGTTCTTC | CASSPKRKYNEQFF
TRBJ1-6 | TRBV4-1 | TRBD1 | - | TGCGCCAGCAGCCAAGAGGACAGGGGGTCCCCCCTCCACTTT | CASSQEDRGSPLHF
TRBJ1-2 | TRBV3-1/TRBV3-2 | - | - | TGTGCCAGCAGCCAAGCCGACAGTAACGGCTACACCTTC | CASSQADSNGYTF
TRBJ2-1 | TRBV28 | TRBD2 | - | TGTGCCAGCAGAGTCACACGGGGGGGTGAGCAGTTCTTC | CASRVTRGGEQFF
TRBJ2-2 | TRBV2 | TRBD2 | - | TGTGCCAGCAGGGACGGACTAGACAGCGGGGAGCTGTTTTTT | CASRDGLDSGELFF
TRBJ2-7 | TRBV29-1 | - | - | TGCAGCGCTGGACAGGAGGGTGGCGAGCAGTACTTC | CSAGQEGGEQYF
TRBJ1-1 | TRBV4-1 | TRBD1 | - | TGCGCCAGCAGCCAACCGACGCGCAGGGGGCTGGGCACTGAAGCTTTCTTT | CASSQPTRRGLGTEAFF
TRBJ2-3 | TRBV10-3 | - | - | TGTGCCATCAGTGAGTCTGGGGGGGCCACAGATACGCAGTATTTT | CAISESGGATDTQYF
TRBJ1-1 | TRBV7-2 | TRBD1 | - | TGTGCCAGCAGCTTCAGACAGGGGGGGAACACTGAAGCTTTCTTT | CASSFRQGGNTEAFF
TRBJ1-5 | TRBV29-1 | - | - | TGCAGCGCCGCGGAGGGGAATCAGCCCCAGCATTTT | CSAAEGNQPQHF
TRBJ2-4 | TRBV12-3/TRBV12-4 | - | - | TGTGCCAGCAGTATACTGGGGGGAGACATTCAGTACTTC | CASSILGGDIQYF
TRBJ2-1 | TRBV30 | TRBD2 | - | TGTGCCTGGAGTAAGAAGCGGGAGGGCAGTGAGCAGTTCTTC | CAWSKKREGSEQFF
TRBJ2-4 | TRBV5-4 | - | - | TGTGCCAGCAGCCCGAGTCCCGCCCAGGGGAGATCCAAAAACATTCAGTACTTC | CASSPSPAQGRSKNIQYF
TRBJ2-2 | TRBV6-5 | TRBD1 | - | TGTGCCAGCAGTTACACCGGGACAGGAATCGCCGGGGAGCTGTTTTTT | CASSYTGTGIAGELFF
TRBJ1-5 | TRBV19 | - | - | TGTGCCAGTAGTTTTCATCCTAACAGGGACGGAGGCAATCAGCCCCAGCATTTT | CASSFHPNRDGGNQPQHF
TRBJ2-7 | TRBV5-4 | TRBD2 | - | TGTGCCAGCAGCTTGGGTGTAGCGGGAGGGGACTCCTACGAGCAGTACTTC | CASSLGVAGGDSYEQYF
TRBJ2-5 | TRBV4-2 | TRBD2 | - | TGTGCCAGCAGCCGGATCGCGGGGGAAGAGACCCAGTACTTC | CASSRIAGEETQYF
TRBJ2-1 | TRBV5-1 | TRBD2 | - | TGCGCCAGCAGTTTCCGCTCACTAGCGGGGGACCTTGACAATGAGCAGTTCTTC | CASSFRSLAGDLDNEQFF
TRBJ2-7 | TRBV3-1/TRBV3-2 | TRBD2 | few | TGTGCCAGCAGGCCGCTAGCGGGAGGGGAGCAGTACTTC | CASRPLAGGEQYF
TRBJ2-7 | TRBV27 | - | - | TGTGCCAGCAGTACAATCACCGGGACAAACTCGTACGAGCAGTACTTC | CASSTITGTNSYEQYF
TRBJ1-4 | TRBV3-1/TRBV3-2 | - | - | TGTGCCAGCAGCCCGCCCCAGGGGTTGACTAATGAAAAACTGTTTTTT | CASSPPQGLTNEKLFF
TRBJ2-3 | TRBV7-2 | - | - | TGTGCCAGCAGCCGCATGGTGACTAACCGCGGGGATACGCAGTATTTT | CASSRMVTNRGDTQYF
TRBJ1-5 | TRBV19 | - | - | TGTGCCAGTAGTTCAGGGGTCAATCAGCCCCAGCATTTT | CASSSGVNQPQHF
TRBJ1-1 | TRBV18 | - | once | TGTGCCAGCTCACCGAACCAGGGGACTGAAGCTTTCTTT | CASSPNQGTEAFF
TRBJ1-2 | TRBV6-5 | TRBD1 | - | TGTGCCAGCAGTTCCCGACAGGGGAGGGGTGGCTACACCTTC | CASSSRQGRGGYTF
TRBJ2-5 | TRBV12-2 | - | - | TGTGCAAGTCGCTTCATTGGCGGAGCCGAATTACTAGCGGGCACCTTGGGGCAAGAGACCCAGTACTTC | CASRFIGGAELLAGTLGQETQYF
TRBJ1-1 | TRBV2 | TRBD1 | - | TGTGCCAGCAGCGTCGACAGGGCGAACACTGAAGCTTTCTTT | CASSVDRANTEAFF
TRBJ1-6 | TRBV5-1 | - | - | TGCGCCAGCAGCTTGGAACAGGGACGGTCACCCCTCCACTTT | CASSLEQGRSPLHF
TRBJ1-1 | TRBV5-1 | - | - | TGCGCCAGCAGCTTGGAGACAAGCCAAAACACTGAAGCTTTCTTT | CASSLETSQNTEAFF
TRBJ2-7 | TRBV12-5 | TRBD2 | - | TGTGCTAGTGGTTTGACCGGGACTAGCGGCGAGCAGTACTTC | CASGLTGTSGEQYF
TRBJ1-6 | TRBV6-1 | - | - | TGTGCCAGCAGTGAAAGGCGGGCTTCACCCCTCCACTTT | CASSERRASPLHF
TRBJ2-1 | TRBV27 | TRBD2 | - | TGTGCCAGCAGTTTAGCGGTTAGCGGGCTTGAGCAGTTCTTC | CASSLAVSGLEQFF
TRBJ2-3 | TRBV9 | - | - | TGTGCCAGCAGCTCCGATGCCGGAGGGAGGGGGGGCGATACGCAGTATTTT | CASSSDAGGRGGDTQYF
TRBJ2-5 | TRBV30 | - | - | TGTGCCTGGAGTGTAAAGGCAGGGCTCGAGACCCAGTACTTC | CAWSVKAGLETQYF
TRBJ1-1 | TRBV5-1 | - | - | TGCGCCAGCAGCTTGAGCGATCGGACTGAAGCTTTCTTT | CASSLSDRTEAFF
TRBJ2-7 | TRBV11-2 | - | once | TGTGCCAGCAGCTTAGGACTACAGGGCTACGAGCAGTACTTC | CASSLGLQGYEQYF
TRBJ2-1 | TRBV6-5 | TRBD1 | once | TGTGCCAGCAGATCACAGGGACAGGACTACAATGAGCAGTTCTTC | CASRSQGQDYNEQFF
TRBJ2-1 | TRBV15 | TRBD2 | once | TGTGCCACCAGCAGAGGACTAGCGGGAGGACACGAGCAGTTCTTC | CATSRGLAGGHEQFF
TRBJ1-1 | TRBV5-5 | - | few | TGTGCCAGCAGCTTGTGGGGGGACACTGAAGCTTTCTTT | CASSLWGDTEAFF
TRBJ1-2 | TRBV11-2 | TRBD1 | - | TGTGCCAGCAGCGGATACAGGGGGAGGAGTGAAGGCTACACCTTC | CASSGYRGRSEGYTF
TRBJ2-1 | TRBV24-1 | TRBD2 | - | TGTGCCACCAGTGATGCGACTAGCGGAAACAATGAGCAGTTCTTC | CATSDATSGNNEQFF